This T cell receptor (beta chain) was captured by sequencing in a study of blood T cell repertoires in COVID-19. Across the whole study: Samples came from the United States, Italy and Spain, spanning acute and convalescent COVID-19. T cells, B-cell-depleted T cells, or PBMCs provided the cDNA or gDNA that served as material.

Source study methods: How many nucleated cells were present was estimated from reference gene primer amplification. Libraries were prepared by immunoSEQ multiplex PCR; TCRdb keeps only in-frame clonotypes and omits some of them. V, J and clone size were drawn from that table, and D and trimming were deduced from the DNA. Altogether roughly 73,000 clones are present, roughly four fifths being singletons, with the ten largest covering 20% to 25%. The germline V gene encodes CDR1 MNHNY and CDR2 SVGAGI (reference sequence). The CDR3 covers 14 residues. Details on this clone: Germline and junction disagree at one end, which may indicate a read error. The sample holds other DNA sequences that translate to the same CDR3.

Input material: peripheral blood. This rearrangement joins TRBV6-6 to TRBJ1-5, with 7 bases that match TRBD1. The sequence derives from a woman aged 65 to 85 with acute or convalescent COVID-19. CDR3 region: CASSYSGGRQPQHF. The CDR3 DNA reads as TGTGCCAGTAGTTACTCAGGGGGTCGGCAGCCCCAGCATTTT.